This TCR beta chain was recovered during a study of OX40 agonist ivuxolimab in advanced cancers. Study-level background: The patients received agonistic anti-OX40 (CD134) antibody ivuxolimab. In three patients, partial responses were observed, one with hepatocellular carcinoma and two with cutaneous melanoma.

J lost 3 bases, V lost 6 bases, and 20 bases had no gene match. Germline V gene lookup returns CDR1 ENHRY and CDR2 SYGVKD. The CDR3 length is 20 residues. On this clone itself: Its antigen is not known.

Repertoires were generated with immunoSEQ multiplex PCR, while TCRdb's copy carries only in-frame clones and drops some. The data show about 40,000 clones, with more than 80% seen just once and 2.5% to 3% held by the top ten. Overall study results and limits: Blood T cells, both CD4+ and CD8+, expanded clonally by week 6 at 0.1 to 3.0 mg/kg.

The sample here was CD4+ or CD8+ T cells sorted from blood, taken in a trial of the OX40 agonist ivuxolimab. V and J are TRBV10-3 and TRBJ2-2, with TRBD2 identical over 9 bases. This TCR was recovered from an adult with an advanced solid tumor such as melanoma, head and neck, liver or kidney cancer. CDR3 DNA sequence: TGTGCCATCAGCCCGGGATCTGGGACTGCGGGAGGGCCTTACACCGGGGAGCTGTTTTTT. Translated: CAISPGSGTAGGPYTGELFF.